A few counts support the clone carrying this TCR beta chain. V was trimmed by 8 bases and J by 2 bases, leaving 15 bases between them. The V gene's germline CDR1 is LGHDT and CDR2 YNNKEL (reference sequence). The CDR3 length is 15 residues. TCRdb redid the calling of the 5' RACE reads with MiXCR, one entry per CDR3 protein. The sample includes about 560,000 distinct CDR3 sequences, around 16% seen only once; the top ten take about 8.1%. The data were obtained in a study of T-cell memory formation after mild COVID-19. This receptor was taken from an adult woman who had mild COVID-19 (a few samples of this study predate the infection). Cell type and time point are not known. What was sequenced was PBMCs or a T cell subset sorted from them (not recorded which). The rearrangement links TRBV3-1 to TRBJ2-2; D tentatively reads TRBD1 or TRBD2 (6 bases each). This CDR3 is CASQEGGFNTGELFF. CDR3 sequence (DNA): TGTGCCAGCCAAGAGGGGGGATTTAACACCGGGGAGCTGTTTTTT.